This T cell receptor beta chain was captured in a study of tumor and adjacent non-tumor tissue in lung cancer. The overall study: There were about 12 adenocarcinoma, a couple of squamous cell carcinoma and 1 small cell lung cancer cases. Aged about 30 to 85 years, patients included 9 to 11 men and roughly five women with stage I to III disease.

The germline CDR1 and CDR2 sequences are SGHAT and FQNNGV. The length of the CDR3 is 15 residues. The template was RNA from unsorted bulk tissue. This non-tumor lung sample came from over 3 cm beyond the tumor edge. Donors were chemotherapy-naive, newly diagnosed lung cancer surgical patients in China, August–late 2014. Study outcomes and limitations: Significantly higher TCR diversity was found in tumor than normal lung.

A note on this clonotype: The antigen remains undetermined. One junction end disagrees with the germline gene, perhaps due to a read error.

TCRbeta libraries were built with three rounds of nested PCR, modified from ARM-PCR. Each CDR3 protein gets one entry after TCRdb re-called the multiplex PCR reads with MiXCR. The profile shows about 86,000 distinct CDR3 sequences, under 80% of them singletons. Sequenced input: distant non-tumor lung tissue. This receptor was taken from a woman aged 45-65 years with non-small cell lung cancer. The chain employs TRBV11-2 and TRBJ1-3; D unclear. The CDR3, as DNA: TGTACCAGCAGTGCAGCCATGAACTCTGGAAACACCATATATTTT. This sequence encodes CTSSAAMNSGNTIYF.